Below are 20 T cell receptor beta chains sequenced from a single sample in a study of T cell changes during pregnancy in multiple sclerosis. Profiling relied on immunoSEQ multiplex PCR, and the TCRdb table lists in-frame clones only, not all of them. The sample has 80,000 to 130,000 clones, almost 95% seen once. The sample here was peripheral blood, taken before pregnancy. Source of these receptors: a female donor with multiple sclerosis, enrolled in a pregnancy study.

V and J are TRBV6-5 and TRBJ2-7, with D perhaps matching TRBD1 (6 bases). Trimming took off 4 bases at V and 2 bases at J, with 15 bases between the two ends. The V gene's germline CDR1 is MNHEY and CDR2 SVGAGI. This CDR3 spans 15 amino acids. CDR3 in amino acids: CASSSRDTGTYEQYF. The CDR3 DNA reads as TGTGCCAGCAGTTCCCGGGACACCGGTACCTACGAGCAGTACTTC.

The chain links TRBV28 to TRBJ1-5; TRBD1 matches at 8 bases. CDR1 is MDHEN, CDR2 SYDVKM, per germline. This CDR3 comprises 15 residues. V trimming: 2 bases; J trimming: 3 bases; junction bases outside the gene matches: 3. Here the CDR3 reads CASSLQGAYNQPQHF. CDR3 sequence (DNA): TGTGCCAGCAGTTTACAGGGGGCCTACAATCAGCCCCAGCATTTT.

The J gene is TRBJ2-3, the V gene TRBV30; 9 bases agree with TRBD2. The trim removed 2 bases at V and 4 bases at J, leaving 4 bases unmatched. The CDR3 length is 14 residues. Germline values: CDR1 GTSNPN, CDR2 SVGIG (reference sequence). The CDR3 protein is CAWSPASGADTQYF. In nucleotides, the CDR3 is TGTGCCTGGAGTCCTGCTAGCGGGGCAGATACGCAGTATTTT. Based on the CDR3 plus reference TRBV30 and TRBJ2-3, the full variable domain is SQTIHQWPATLVQPVGSPLSLECTVEGTSNPNLYWYRQAAGRGLQLLFYSVGIGQISSEVPQNLSASRPQDRQFILSSKKLLLSDSGFYLCAWSPASGADTQYFGPGTRLTVL.

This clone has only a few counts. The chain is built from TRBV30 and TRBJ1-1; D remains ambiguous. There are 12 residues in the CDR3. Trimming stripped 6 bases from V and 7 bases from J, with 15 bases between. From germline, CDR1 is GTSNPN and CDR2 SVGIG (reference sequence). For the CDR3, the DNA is TGTGCCTGCTTTGGGGAGACGGTTGAAGCTTTCTTT. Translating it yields CACFGETVEAFF.

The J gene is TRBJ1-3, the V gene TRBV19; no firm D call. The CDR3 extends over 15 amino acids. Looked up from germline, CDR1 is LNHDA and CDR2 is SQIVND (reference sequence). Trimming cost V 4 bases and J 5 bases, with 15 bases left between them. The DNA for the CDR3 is TGTGCCAGTAGTAATAACGACGGCGGGCGAAACACCATATATTTT. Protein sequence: CASSNNDGGRNTIYF.

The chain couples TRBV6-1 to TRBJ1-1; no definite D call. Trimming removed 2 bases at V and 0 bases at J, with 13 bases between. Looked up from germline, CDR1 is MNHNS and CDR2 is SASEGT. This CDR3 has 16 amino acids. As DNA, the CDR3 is TGTGCCAGCAGTGAAAGTCTACTATCCATGAACACTGAAGCTTTCTTT. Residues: CASSESLLSMNTEAFF.

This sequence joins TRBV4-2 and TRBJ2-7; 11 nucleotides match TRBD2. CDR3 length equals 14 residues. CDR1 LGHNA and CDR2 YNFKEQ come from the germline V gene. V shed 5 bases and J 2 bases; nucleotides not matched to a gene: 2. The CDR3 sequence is CASSETSGAYEQYF. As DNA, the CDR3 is TGTGCCAGCAGCGAGACTAGCGGGGCCTACGAGCAGTACTTC.

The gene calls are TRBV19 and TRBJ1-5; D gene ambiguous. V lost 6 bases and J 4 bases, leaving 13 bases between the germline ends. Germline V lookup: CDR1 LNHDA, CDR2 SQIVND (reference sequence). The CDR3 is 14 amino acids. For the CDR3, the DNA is TGTGCCAGTAGGGAGGAGGCCGTTAATCAGCCCCAGCATTTT. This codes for CASREEAVNQPQHF.

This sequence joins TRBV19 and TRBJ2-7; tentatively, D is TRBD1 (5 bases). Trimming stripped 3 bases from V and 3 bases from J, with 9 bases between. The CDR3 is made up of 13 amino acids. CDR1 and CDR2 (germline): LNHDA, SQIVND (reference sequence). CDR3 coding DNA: TGTGCCAGTAGTATGACAGAGCTCTACGAGCAGTACTTC. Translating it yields CASSMTELYEQYF.

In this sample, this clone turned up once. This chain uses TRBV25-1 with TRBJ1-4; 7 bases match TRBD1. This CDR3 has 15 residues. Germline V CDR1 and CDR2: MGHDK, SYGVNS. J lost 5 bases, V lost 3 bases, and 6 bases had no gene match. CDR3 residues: CASSDGGQLNEKLFF. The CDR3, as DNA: TGTGCCAGCAGTGATGGGGGACAGCTAAATGAAAAACTGTTTTTT.

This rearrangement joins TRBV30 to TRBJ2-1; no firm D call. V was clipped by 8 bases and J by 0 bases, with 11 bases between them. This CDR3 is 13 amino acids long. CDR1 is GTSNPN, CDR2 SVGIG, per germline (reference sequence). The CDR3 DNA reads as TGTGCCACCGATCGGAGCTCCTACAATGAGCAGTTCTTC. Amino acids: CATDRSSYNEQFF. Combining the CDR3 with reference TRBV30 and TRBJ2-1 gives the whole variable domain SQTIHQWPATLVQPVGSPLSLECTVEGTSNPNLYWYRQAAGRGLQLLFYSVGIGQISSEVPQNLSASRPQDRQFILSSKKLLLSDSGFYLCATDRSSYNEQFFGPGTRLTVL.

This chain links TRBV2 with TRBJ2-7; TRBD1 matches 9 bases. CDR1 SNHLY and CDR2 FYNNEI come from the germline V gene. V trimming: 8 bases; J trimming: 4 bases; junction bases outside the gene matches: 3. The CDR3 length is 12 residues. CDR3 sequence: CASGTGPYEQYF. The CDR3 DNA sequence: TGTGCCAGCGGGACAGGGCCGTACGAGCAGTACTTC.

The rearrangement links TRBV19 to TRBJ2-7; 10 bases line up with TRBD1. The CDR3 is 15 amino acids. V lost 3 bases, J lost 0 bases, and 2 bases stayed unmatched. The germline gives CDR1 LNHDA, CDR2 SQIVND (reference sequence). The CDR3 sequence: CASSMGQGSSYEQYF. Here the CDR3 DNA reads TGTGCCAGTAGTATGGGACAGGGGAGCTCCTACGAGCAGTACTTC.

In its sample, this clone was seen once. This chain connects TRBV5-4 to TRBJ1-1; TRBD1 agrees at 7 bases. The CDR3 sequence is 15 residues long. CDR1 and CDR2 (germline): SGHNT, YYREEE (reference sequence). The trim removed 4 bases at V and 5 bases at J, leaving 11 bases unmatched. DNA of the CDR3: TGTGCCAGCAGCCCACCAAGCACAGGGGATACTGAAGCTTTCTTT. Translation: CASSPPSTGDTEAFF. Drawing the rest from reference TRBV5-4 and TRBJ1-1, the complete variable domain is ETGVTQSPTHLIKTRGQQVTLRCSSQSGHNTVSWYQQALGQGPQFIFQYYREEENGRGNFPPRFSGLQFPNYSSELNVNALELDDSALYLCASSPPSTGDTEAFFGQGTRLTVV.

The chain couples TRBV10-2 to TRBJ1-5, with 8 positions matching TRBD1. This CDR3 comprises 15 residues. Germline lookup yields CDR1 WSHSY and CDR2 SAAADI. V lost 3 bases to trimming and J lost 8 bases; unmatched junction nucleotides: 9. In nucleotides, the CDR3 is TGCGCCAGCAGTGAAAGGCGACAGGGGTCGGAGCCCCAGCATTTT. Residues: CASSERRQGSEPQHF.

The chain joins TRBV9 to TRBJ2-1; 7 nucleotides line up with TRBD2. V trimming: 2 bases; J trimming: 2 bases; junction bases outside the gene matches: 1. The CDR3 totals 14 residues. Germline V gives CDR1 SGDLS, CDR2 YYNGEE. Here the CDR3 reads CASSVSGTYNEQFF. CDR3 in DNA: TGTGCCAGCAGCGTGAGCGGGACCTACAATGAGCAGTTCTTC.

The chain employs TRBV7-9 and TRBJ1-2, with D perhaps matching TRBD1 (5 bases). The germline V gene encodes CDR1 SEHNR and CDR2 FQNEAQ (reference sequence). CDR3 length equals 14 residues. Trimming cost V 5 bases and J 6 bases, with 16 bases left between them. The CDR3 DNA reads TGTGCCAGCAGCACAGGTGGCCTGTTTAATGGCTACACCTTC. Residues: CASSTGGLFNGYTF.

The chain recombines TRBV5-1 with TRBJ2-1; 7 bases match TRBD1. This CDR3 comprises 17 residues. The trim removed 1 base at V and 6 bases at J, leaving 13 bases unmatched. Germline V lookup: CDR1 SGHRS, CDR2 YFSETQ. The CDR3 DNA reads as TGCGCCAGCAGCTTGCCCGGGACAGCGCTACATGTCAATGAGCAGTTCTTC. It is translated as CASSLPGTALHVNEQFF.

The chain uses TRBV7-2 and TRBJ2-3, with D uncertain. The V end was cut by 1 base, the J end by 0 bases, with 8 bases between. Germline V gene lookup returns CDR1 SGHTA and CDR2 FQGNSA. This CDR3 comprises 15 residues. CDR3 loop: CASSLGELSTDTQYF. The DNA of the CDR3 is TGTGCCAGCAGCTTAGGAGAACTCAGCACAGATACGCAGTATTTT.

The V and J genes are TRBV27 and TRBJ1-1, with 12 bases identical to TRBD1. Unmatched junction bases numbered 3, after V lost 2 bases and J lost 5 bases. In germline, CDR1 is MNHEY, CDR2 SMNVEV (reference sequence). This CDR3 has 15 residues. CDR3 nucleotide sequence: TGTGCCAGCAGTTTAACGGGACAGGGGGCGACTGAAGCTTTCTTT. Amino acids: CASSLTGQGATEAFF.